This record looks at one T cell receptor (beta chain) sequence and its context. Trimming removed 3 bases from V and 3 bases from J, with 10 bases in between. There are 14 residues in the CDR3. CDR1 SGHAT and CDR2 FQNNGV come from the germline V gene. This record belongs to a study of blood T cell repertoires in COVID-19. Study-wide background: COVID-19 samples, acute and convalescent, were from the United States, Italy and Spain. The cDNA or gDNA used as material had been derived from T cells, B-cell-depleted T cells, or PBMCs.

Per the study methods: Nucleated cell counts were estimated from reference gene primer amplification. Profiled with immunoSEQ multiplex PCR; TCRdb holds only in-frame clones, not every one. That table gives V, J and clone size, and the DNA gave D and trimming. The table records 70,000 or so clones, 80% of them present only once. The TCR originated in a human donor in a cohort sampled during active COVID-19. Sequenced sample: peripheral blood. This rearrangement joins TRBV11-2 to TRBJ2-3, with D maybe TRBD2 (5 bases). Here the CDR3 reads CASSFRDLTDTQYF. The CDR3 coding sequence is TGTGCCAGCAGCTTCCGGGATCTGACAGATACGCAGTATTTT.